These 5 T cell receptor beta chains were all obtained from the same sample, sequenced in a study of blood T cell repertoires in COVID-19. Profiling relied on immunoSEQ multiplex PCR, and the TCRdb table lists in-frame clones only, not all of them. Altogether some 45,000 clones are present, approximately 80% being singletons, with the ten largest covering around a quarter. The material sequenced was peripheral blood. The receptors come from a woman in her fifties or sixties with acute or convalescent COVID-19.

This chain links TRBV5-5 with TRBJ2-2; D remains ambiguous. The V end lost 0 bases, the J end lost 4 bases, and 7 bases lay between the germline ends. CDR1 is SGHKS, CDR2 YYEKEE, per germline (reference sequence). The CDR3 consists of 14 residues. The DNA of the CDR3 is TGTGCCAGCAGCTTGGGACTGAGCACCGGGGAGCTGTTTTTT. This translates into CASSLGLSTGELFF.

CDR3 in amino acids: CASKVDTTNYGYTF. CDR3 nucleotides: TGTGCCAGCAAAGTTGACACAACTAACTATGGCTACACCTTC. This chain uses TRBV2 with TRBJ1-2; D remains ambiguous. Germline V gene lookup returns CDR1 SNHLY and CDR2 FYNNEI. The CDR3 covers 14 residues. V lost 7 bases and J 0 bases, leaving 12 bases between the germline ends.

V is TRBV2 and J is TRBJ2-7; possible D gene TRBD2, 5 bases. Germline CDR1 and CDR2: SNHLY and FYNNEI. The CDR3 is 12 residues long. Trimming pared 8 bases from V and 5 bases from J, leaving 13 bases between. The DNA of the CDR3 is TGTGCCAGCCTCCCGGGGTCCCACGAGCAGTACTTC. Amino acid sequence: CASLPGSHEQYF.

This chain uses TRBV6-6 with TRBJ1-5; D unclear. The germline gives CDR1 MNHNY, CDR2 SVGAGI (reference sequence). The CDR3 runs to 13 residues. The V gene lost 6 bases and the J gene lost 0 bases, with 6 bases spanning the gap. The CDR3 loop is CASRRFSNQPQHF. DNA of the CDR3: TGTGCCAGCAGACGGTTTAGCAATCAGCCCCAGCATTTT.

This clone occurred once. The rearrangement joins TRBV29-1 to TRBJ1-1; TRBD1 agrees at 10 bases. V lost 4 bases to trimming and J lost 2 bases; unmatched junction nucleotides: 1. Germline V gene data show CDR1 as SQVTM and CDR2 as ANQGSEA. The CDR3 loop spans 13 amino acids. The CDR3 coding sequence is TGCAGCGTTGGACAGGGGGCTAACACTGAAGCTTTCTTT. Encoded protein: CSVGQGANTEAFF.